These 21 T cell receptor beta chains came from one sample sequenced in a study of breast tumors, draining lymph nodes, adjacent tissues. TCRdb fed the multiplex PCR reads into MiXCR, producing one record per CDR3 protein. This sample has 70,000 to 95,000 distinct CDR3 sequences, with under 25% found just once. Axillary draining lymph nodes of breast cancer patients supplied the node samples. Sequencing was carried out using axillary lymph node tissue. Receptor source: a female donor with breast cancer. Some clones in this sample may be carry-over from other donors' samples.

This clonotype was detected ten times or more. The chain uses TRBV5-4 and TRBJ2-1; D not certain. CDR1 is SGHNT, CDR2 YYREEE, per germline (reference sequence). This CDR3 region has 15 residues. V was pared by 0 bases and J by 7 bases, with 14 bases between. CDR3 nucleotide sequence: TGTGCCAGCAGCTTGGAGTTGGCTAGTGAAAATGAGCAGTTCTTC. It specifies CASSLELASENEQFF.

This clonotype came up many times. The chain carries TRBV7-3 and TRBJ2-5; possibly TRBD2 for D (6 bases). This CDR3 spans 13 amino acids. With 5 bases removed from V and 0 bases from J, the gap between germline ends came to 7 bases. The germline CDR1 and CDR2 sequences are SGHTA and FQGTGA. CDR3 residues: CASSRTNQETQYF. The DNA of the CDR3 is TGTGCCAGCAGCCGGACTAACCAAGAGACCCAGTACTTC. The entire variable domain, with the rest obtained from reference TRBV7-3 and TRBJ2-5, is as follows: GAGVSQTPSNKVTEKGKYVELRCDPISGHTALYWYRQSLGQGPEFLIYFQGTGAADDSGLPNDRFFAVRPEGSVSTLKIQRTERGDSAVYLCASSRTNQETQYFGPGTRLLVL.

This clonotype has at least ten counts. V is TRBV20-1 and J is TRBJ2-3, with a possible D match to TRBD1 (6 bases). The CDR3 consists of 15 residues. V gave up 6 bases and J gave up 4 bases, with 20 bases separating them. The germline V gene encodes CDR1 DFQATT and CDR2 SNEGSKA (reference sequence). The CDR3 sequence is CSASWGLGNPDTQYF. CDR3 sequence (DNA): TGCAGTGCCTCGTGGGGGCTAGGAAACCCAGATACGCAGTATTTT.

In its sample, this clonotype was seen many times. This chain links TRBV7-3 with TRBJ2-3; 7 positions match TRBD1. Germline V gene lookup returns CDR1 SGHTA and CDR2 FQGTGA. V shed 5 bases and J 5 bases; nucleotides not matched to a gene: 7. This CDR3 comprises 14 residues. The CDR3 DNA is TGTGCCAGCAGCCCCCGACAGGGACAAGATACGCAGTATTTT. It translates to CASSPRQGQDTQYF.

The chain uses TRBV4-1 and TRBJ2-2, with 7 bases matching TRBD1. In germline, CDR1 is MGHRA, CDR2 YSYEKL. This CDR3 is built from 23 residues. J gave up 0 bases and V 1 base, and 23 bases lay outside the gene matches. CDR3 loop: CASSQGVRQGRRGRQANTGELFF. Here the CDR3 DNA reads TGCGCCAGCAGCCAAGGGGTCCGACAGGGAAGGCGAGGAAGACAAGCGAACACCGGGGAGCTGTTTTTT.

This clonotype was counted at least ten times. The genes are TRBV10-3 and TRBJ2-7; D is ambiguous. V lost 3 bases and J 9 bases, leaving 15 bases between the germline ends. The V gene's germline CDR1 is ENHRY and CDR2 SYGVKD. This CDR3 spans 13 amino acids. This CDR3 reads CAISDSMAPRQYF. The CDR3 region has the DNA TGTGCCATCAGTGACTCCATGGCCCCTAGGCAGTACTTC.

This clonotype was seen at least ten times. J is TRBJ1-4 and V is TRBV25-1; D ambiguous. The V end was cut by 1 base, the J end by 7 bases, with 7 bases between. This CDR3 has 13 residues. The germline V gene encodes CDR1 MGHDK and CDR2 SYGVNS. The CDR3: CASSEFIGEKLFF. The CDR3 bases are TGTGCCAGCAGTGAATTCATAGGTGAAAAACTGTTTTTT.

This clonotype was recorded at least ten times. The chain has TRBV11-3 and TRBJ2-1, with a possible D match to TRBD2 (5 bases). Germline lookup yields CDR1 SGHNT and CDR2 YENEEA. CDR3 length: 13 amino acids. V shed 0 bases and J shed 6 bases, with 6 bases lying between them. The CDR3: CASSLDLANEQFF. The CDR3, as DNA: TGTGCCAGCAGCTTAGACCTAGCCAATGAGCAGTTCTTC.

The chain joins TRBV5-4 to TRBJ2-1; tentatively, D is TRBD1 (6 bases). The CDR3 length is 15 residues. The germline V and J ends were trimmed by 4 bases and 6 bases, with 17 bases remaining between them. The germline gives CDR1 SGHNT, CDR2 YYREEE (reference sequence). The CDR3 coding sequence is TGTGCCAGCAGCACAACAGGGATAGAGGGCAATGAGCAGTTCTTC. The encoded protein is CASSTTGIEGNEQFF. The full variable domain, its missing parts supplied by reference TRBV5-4 and TRBJ2-1, is ETGVTQSPTHLIKTRGQQVTLRCSSQSGHNTVSWYQQALGQGPQFIFQYYREEENGRGNFPPRFSGLQFPNYSSELNVNALELDDSALYLCASSTTGIEGNEQFFGPGTRLTVL.

This clonotype came up a few times. The chain carries TRBV6-1 and TRBJ2-1, with 12 bases aligning to TRBD2. V shed 6 bases, J shed 5 bases, and the junction held 2 bases outside the gene matches. CDR3 length equals 14 residues. From germline, CDR1 is MNHNS and CDR2 SASEGT. CDR3 sequence reads: CASRGLAGHNEQFF. The DNA of the CDR3 is TGTGCCAGCAGAGGACTAGCGGGGCACAATGAGCAGTTCTTC.

Only a few counts were recorded for this clonotype. V and J are TRBV30 and TRBJ2-7; perhaps D is TRBD1 or TRBD2 (5 bases each). Trimming left V 4 bases short and J 7 bases short, with 20 bases between. Germline CDR1 GTSNPN, CDR2 SVGIG (reference sequence). CDR3 length: 14 residues. Here the CDR3 reads CAWKGPGTVGEQYF. CDR3 nucleotides: TGTGCCTGGAAAGGCCCGGGGACCGTGGGGGAGCAGTACTTC.

This clonotype occurred many times. The chain has TRBV20-1 and TRBJ2-1; possibly TRBD1 for D (11 bases). The CDR3 length is 20 residues. V shed 1 base and J shed 11 bases, with 36 bases lying between them. Germline CDR1 DFQATT, CDR2 SNEGSKA (reference sequence). The CDR3 DNA follows: TGCAGTGCTAGAGTCTTTGGGGGACAGGGGGAGGTAGCGGGAGGTTACAAGCAGTTCTTC. Encoded protein: CSARVFGGQGEVAGGYKQFF.

This clonotype was counted at least ten times. V usage is TRBV2 and J usage is TRBJ1-2, with TRBD1 as a possible D gene (5 bases). Germline CDR1 is SNHLY and CDR2 is FYNNEI. V was trimmed by 4 bases and J by 10 bases, leaving 13 bases between them. The CDR3 covers 12 residues. Here the CDR3 reads CASSGWGSDYTF. CDR3 in DNA: TGTGCCAGCAGTGGATGGGGGAGCGACTACACCTTC.

There are many counts of this clonotype. The V gene is TRBV10-1, the J gene TRBJ2-2; the match to TRBD2 covers 10 bases. The germline V gene has CDR1 WNHNN and CDR2 SYGVQD (reference sequence). There are 16 residues in the CDR3. Trimming took 3 bases from V and 2 from J; bases not matched to a gene: 3. The DNA of the CDR3 is TGCGCCAGCAGTGACAGGACTAGCGGAAACACCGGGGAGCTGTTTTTT. This translates into CASSDRTSGNTGELFF.

As regards this clonotype: A much larger clone lies one base from this, so it may be a read error. The V gene is TRBV6-4, the J gene TRBJ2-3; weak D call: TRBD1 (5 bases). V lost 6 bases to trimming and J lost 1 base, with 14 bases between them. CDR1 is MRHNA and CDR2 is SNTAGT in the germline V gene. CDR3 size: 15 residues. The CDR3 protein is CASRSLGLCTDTQYF. DNA for the CDR3: TGTGCCAGCAGGTCCCTGGGGCTCTGCACAGATACGCAGTATTTT.

Turning to this clonotype: Being one base from a much bigger clone, this may be a read error. The chain links TRBV6-2 or TRBV6-3 to TRBJ2-5; perhaps TRBD2 as D (5 bases). CDR3 size: 17 residues. Germline values: CDR1 MNHEY, CDR2 SVGEGT. The V and J ends lost 6 bases and 2 bases respectively, with 22 bases between them. CDR3 coding DNA: TGTGCCAGCAGCAAAGGCGAGACTATACCTTTTCAAGAGACCCAGTACTTC. Translation: CASSKGETIPFQETQYF.

This clonotype was seen repeatedly, ten times or more. CDR3 residues: CASASRGGNEKLFF. CDR3 bases: TGTGCCAGCGCGTCTCGGGGGGGTAATGAAAAACTGTTTTTT. The chain has TRBV6-6 and TRBJ1-4; tentative D call: TRBD1 (5 bases). This CDR3 has 14 residues. Germline CDR1 MNHNY, CDR2 SVGAGI (reference sequence). V dropped 8 bases and J dropped 4 bases, with 14 bases sitting between them.

This clonotype was observed many times. The V call is TRBV20-1, the J call TRBJ2-7, with 8 bases that match TRBD1. V was pared by 4 bases and J by 4 bases, with 9 bases of the junction left unmatched. The CDR3 sequence is 14 residues long. Per the germline V gene, CDR1 is DFQATT and CDR2 is SNEGSKA (reference sequence). The CDR3 nucleotides are TGCAGTGCTATTGCCGGGACAGGCTTTTACGAGCAGTACTTC. This translates into CSAIAGTGFYEQYF.

This clonotype was observed a single time. A read error may be the cause here, since a much bigger clone is one base away. This rearrangement joins TRBV7-2 to TRBJ2-5; the D gene is possibly TRBD2 (6 bases). The germline CDR1 and CDR2 sequences are SGHTA and FQGNSA. This CDR3 comprises 16 residues. Trimming took 5 bases from V and 7 from J, leaving 23 bases between them. The CDR3 protein is CASSQTAGPNRGTQYF. The DNA of the CDR3 is TGTGCCAGCAGCCAGACAGCGGGCCCAAACCGGGGGACCCAGTACTTC. Full variable domain (rest looked up from reference TRBV7-2 and TRBJ2-5): GAGVSQSPSNKVTEKGKDVELRCDPISGHTALYWYRQSLGQGLEFLIYFQGNSAPDKSGLPSDRFSAERTGGSVSTLTIQRTQQEDSAVYLCASSQTAGPNRGTQYFGPGTRLLVL.

This clonotype was counted at least ten times. The chain combines TRBV19 with TRBJ2-7, with D possibly TRBD1 on 6 matching bases. Trimming shortened V by 1 base and J by 4 bases, and 11 bases separated the two germline ends. Germline assignment: CDR1 LNHDA and CDR2 SQIVND (reference sequence). There are 14 residues in the CDR3. CDR3 region: CASSIGHREYEQYF. The CDR3 DNA follows: TGTGCCAGTAGTATAGGCCACAGGGAATACGAGCAGTACTTC.

This clonotype was observed many times. The genes are TRBV5-4 and TRBJ2-1; 9 nucleotides agree with TRBD2. The CDR3 consists of 15 residues. The germline CDR1 and CDR2 sequences are SGHNT and YYREEE (reference sequence). The ends lost 5 bases at V and 8 bases at J; junction bases unmatched: 11. The CDR3 bases are TGTGCCAGCAGTCCGCGGGAGGGCGGAGGGTATGAGCAGTTCTTC. It encodes CASSPREGGGYEQFF.